Described below is a single TCR beta chain sequence and its context. The sample originates from a study of blood T cell repertoires in COVID-19. Study in general: Acute and convalescent COVID-19 samples came from the United States, Italy and Spain. PBMCs, B-cell-depleted T cells, or T cells were the source of the cDNA or gDNA that made up the material.

Original processing methods: From reference gene primer amplification, estimates of nucleated cell counts were derived. Repertoires were generated with immunoSEQ multiplex PCR, while TCRdb's copy carries only in-frame clones and drops some. V and J calls and clone size follow that table, whereas D and trimming were derived from the DNA. The sample records about 180,000 clones, roughly 81% being singletons. Those enrolled in Seattle joined during active infection and were followed longitudinally afterward. CDR1 and CDR2 (germline): MGHRA, YSYEKL. This CDR3 has 12 residues. V lost 3 bases to trimming and J lost 6 bases, with 9 bases between them.

The chain joins TRBV4-1 to TRBJ2-7, with D possibly matching TRBD2 (5 bases). Sequenced: peripheral blood. This clonotype was obtained from a woman at least 80 years old with COVID-19, enrolled during active disease. The CDR3 loop is CASSHIGGEQYF. Written as DNA, the CDR3 is TGCGCCAGCAGCCATATAGGAGGCGAGCAGTACTTC.